This T cell receptor (beta chain) originates from a study of cytomegalovirus exposure and HLA in healthy donors. PCR used 60 Vbeta primers and 13 Jbeta primers. This table comes from immunoSEQ multiplex PCR, and its TCRdb copy is limited to in-frame clones, with some not included. The sample shows under 100,000 clones, around 78% of them seen only once. Germline CDR1 reads SNHLY; CDR2 reads FYNNEI. CDR3 length: 12 residues. V lost 3 bases and J 5 bases, leaving 5 bases between the germline ends. This TCR was sampled from a man aged 18 to 30 in good health and CMV-seropositive. The chain employs TRBV2 and TRBJ2-1; D is undetermined. The specimen was PBMCs. The CDR3 nucleotides are TGTGCCAGCAGTGATCGGGACAATGAGCAGTTCTTC. Its protein product is CASSDRDNEQFF.